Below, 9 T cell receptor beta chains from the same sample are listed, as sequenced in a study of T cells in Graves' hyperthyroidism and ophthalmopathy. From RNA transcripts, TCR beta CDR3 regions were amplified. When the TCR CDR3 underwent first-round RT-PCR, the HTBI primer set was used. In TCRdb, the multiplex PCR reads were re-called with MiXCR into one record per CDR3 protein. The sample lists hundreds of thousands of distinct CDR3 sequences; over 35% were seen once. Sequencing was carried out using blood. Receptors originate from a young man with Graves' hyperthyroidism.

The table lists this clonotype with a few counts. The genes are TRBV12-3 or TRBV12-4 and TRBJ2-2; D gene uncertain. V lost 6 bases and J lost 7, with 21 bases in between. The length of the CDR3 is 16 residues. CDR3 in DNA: TGTGCCAGCAGCTCCCTTGCCCAGGACGTGATCGGGGAGCTGTTTTTT. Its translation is CASSSLAQDVIGELFF.

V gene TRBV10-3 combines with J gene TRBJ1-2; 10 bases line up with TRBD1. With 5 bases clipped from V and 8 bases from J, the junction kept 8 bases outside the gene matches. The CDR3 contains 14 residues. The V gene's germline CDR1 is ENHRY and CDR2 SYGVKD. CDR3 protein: CAISIGTGVDGYTF. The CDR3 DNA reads TGTGCCATCAGTATTGGGACAGGGGTTGACGGCTACACCTTC.

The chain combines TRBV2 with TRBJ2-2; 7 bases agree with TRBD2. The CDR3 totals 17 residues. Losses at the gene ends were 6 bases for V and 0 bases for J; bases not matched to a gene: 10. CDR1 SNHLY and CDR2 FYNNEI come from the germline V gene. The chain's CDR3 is CASRAGSGRSNTGELFF. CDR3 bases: TGTGCCAGCAGGGCAGGTTCCGGGAGGTCGAACACCGGGGAGCTGTTTTTT.

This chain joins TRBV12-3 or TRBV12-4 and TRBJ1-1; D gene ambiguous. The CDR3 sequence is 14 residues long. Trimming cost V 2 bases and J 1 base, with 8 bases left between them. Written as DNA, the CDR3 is TGTGCCAGCAGTTTAAGGCAGAAGAACACTGAAGCTTTCTTT. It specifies CASSLRQKNTEAFF.

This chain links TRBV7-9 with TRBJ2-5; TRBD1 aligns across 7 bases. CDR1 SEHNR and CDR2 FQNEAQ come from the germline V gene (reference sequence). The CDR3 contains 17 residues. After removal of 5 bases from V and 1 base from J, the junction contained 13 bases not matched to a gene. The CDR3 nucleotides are TGTGCCAGCAGCCCCGAATTTCTCCGGGACAGCCAAGAGACCCAGTACTTC. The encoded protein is CASSPEFLRDSQETQYF.

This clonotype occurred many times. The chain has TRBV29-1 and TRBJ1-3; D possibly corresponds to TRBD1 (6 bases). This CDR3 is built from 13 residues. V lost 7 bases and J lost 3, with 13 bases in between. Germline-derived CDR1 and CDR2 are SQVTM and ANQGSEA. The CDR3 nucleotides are TGCAGCGCCGAGGACAGTGATGGAAACACCATATATTTT. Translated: CSAEDSDGNTIYF.

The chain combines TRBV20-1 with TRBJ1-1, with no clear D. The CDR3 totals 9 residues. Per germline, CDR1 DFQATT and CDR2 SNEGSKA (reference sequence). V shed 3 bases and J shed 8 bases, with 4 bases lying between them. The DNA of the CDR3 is TGCAGTGCTAGTAGGGAAGCTTTCTTT. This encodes CSASREAFF.

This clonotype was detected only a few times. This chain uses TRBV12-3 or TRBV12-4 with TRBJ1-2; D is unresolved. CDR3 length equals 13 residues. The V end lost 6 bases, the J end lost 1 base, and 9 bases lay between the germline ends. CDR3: CASSIQFNYGYTF. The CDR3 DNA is TGTGCCAGCAGCATTCAGTTTAACTATGGCTACACCTTC.

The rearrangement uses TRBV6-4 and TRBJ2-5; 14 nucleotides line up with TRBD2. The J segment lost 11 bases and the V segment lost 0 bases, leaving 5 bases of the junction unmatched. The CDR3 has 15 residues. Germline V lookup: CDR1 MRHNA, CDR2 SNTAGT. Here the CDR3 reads CASSDSTSGGAYQYF. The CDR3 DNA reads TGTGCCAGCAGTGACTCGACTAGCGGGGGGGCGTATCAGTACTTC.